This T cell receptor beta chain was identified during a study of blood T cell repertoires in COVID-19. Germline CDR1 and CDR2: SGHDN and FVKESK. The CDR3 has 14 residues. The ends were cut back, 2 bases at V and 7 bases at J, with 12 bases in the middle. Study members were between roughly 18 and 100 years old and lived in 25 or so US regions. Allocation to cohorts depended on clinical history reported by the participants. Recovered status applied to Cohort 3 donors who had two consecutive negative PCRs. It also applied to those with clearance or with symptom resolution. Clones were read by immunoSEQ multiplex PCR, and TCRdb kept only the in-frame ones, dropping some. The sample lists 150,000 to 250,000 clones, roughly 87% occurring once.

This TCR came from a woman between 25 and 40 years old who had recovered from COVID-19. The V and J genes are TRBV14 and TRBJ2-1, with a weak D call TRBD1 (6 bases). The sample was PBMCs or T cells enriched from blood (not recorded which). The CDR3 DNA reads as TGTGCCAGCAGCCAAAACTACAGGGAAAATGAGCAGTTCTTC. The encoded protein is CASSQNYRENEQFF. The whole variable domain, remainder taken from reference TRBV14 and TRBJ2-1, is EAGVTQFPSHSVIEKGQTVTLRCDPISGHDNLYWYRRVMGKEIKFLLHFVKESKQDESGMPNNRFLAERTGGTYSTLKVQPAELEDSGVYFCASSQNYRENEQFFGPGTRLTVL.